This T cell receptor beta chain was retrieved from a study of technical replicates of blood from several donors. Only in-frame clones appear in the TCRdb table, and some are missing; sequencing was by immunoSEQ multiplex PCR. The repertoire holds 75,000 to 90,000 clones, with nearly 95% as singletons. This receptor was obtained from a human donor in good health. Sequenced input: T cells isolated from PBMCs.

In nucleotides, the CDR3 is TGTGCCAGTAGTATGGGTCAGGGGAACACTGAAGCTTTCTTT. Translation gives CASSMGQGNTEAFF. The genes are TRBV19 and TRBJ1-1; D may be TRBD1 (5 bases). V was trimmed by 3 bases and J by 1 base, leaving 9 bases between them. The CDR3 extends over 14 amino acids. Germline lookup yields CDR1 LNHDA and CDR2 SQIVND (reference sequence).